This T cell receptor (beta chain) was documented in a study of T cells in Graves' hyperthyroidism and ophthalmopathy. Amplified TCR beta CDR3 regions derived from RNA transcripts. TCR CDR3 regions were first amplified by RT-PCR with HTBI primers. TCRdb re-analysed the multiplex PCR reads in MiXCR, keeping a single row per CDR3 protein. The sample includes around 300,000 distinct CDR3 sequences, approximately 15% seen only once; the top ten take under 30%. Used for diagnoses were clinical symptoms, serum thyroxine and TRAb, thyroid ultrasound and orbital computed tomography. This clonotype was counted a few times. Lacking the conserved final phenylalanine or tryptophan, this CDR3 likely reflects a read error. Germline loops: CDR1 SNHLY, CDR2 FYNNEI. Trimming stripped 8 bases from V and 5 bases from J, with 18 bases between. This CDR3 spans 14 amino acids.

The sequenced sample was blood. This clonotype was sampled from a young woman with Graves' hyperthyroidism. The chain joins TRBV2 to TRBJ1-1; TRBD1 is a possible D gene (6 bases). Here the CDR3 reads CASSREGGETEAFL. The CDR3, as DNA: TGTGCCAGCTCCAGGGAGGGGGGAGAGACTGAAGCTTTCCTT.